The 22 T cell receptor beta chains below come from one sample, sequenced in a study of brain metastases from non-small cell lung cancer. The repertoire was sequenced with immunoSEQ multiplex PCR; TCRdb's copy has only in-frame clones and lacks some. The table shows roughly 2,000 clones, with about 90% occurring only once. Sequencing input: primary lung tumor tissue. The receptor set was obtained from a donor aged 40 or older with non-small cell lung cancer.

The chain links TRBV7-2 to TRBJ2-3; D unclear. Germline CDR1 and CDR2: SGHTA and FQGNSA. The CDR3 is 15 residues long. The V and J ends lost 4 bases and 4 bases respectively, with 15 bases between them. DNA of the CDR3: TGTGCCAGCAGCTACAGACAACAGTTCCCAGATACGCAGTATTTT. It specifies CASSYRQQFPDTQYF.

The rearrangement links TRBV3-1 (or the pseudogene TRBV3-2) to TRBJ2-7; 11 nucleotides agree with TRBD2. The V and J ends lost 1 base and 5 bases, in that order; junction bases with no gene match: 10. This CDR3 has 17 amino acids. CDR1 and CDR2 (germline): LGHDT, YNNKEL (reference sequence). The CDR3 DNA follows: TGTGCCAGCAGCCAAGGGCCTAGCGGGAGGCACCATGACGAGCAGTACTTC. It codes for CASSQGPSGRHHDEQYF.

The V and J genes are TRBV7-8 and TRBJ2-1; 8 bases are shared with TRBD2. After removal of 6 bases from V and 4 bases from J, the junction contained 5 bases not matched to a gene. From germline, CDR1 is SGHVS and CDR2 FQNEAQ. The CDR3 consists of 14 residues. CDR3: CASRTSGVYNEQFF. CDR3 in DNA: TGTGCCAGCAGAACTAGCGGAGTTTACAATGAGCAGTTCTTC.

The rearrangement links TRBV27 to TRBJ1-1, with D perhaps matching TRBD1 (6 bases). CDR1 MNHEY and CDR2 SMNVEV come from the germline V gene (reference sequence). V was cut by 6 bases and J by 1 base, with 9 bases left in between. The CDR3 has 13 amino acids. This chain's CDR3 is CASREQGNTEAFF. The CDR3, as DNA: TGTGCCAGCAGGGAACAGGGGAACACTGAAGCTTTCTTT.

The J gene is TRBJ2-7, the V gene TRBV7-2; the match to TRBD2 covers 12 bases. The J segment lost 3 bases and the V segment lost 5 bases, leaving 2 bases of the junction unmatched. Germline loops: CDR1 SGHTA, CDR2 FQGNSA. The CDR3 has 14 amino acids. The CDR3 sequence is CASSLGLAGYEQYF. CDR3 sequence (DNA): TGTGCCAGCAGCCTGGGACTAGCGGGCTACGAGCAGTACTTC.

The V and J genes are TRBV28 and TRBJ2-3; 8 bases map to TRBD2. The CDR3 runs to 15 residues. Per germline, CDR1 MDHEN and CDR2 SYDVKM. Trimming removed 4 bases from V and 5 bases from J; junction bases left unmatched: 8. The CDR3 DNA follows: TGTGCCAGCAGTTCTCCGGGAGGGCACGGAGATACGCAGTATTTT. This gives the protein CASSSPGGHGDTQYF.

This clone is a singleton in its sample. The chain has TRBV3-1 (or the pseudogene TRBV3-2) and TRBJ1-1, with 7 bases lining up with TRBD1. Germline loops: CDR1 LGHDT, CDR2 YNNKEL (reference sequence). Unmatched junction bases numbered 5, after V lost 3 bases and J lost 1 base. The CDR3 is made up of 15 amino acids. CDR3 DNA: TGTGCCAGCAGCCAGGGACAGAGAACGAACACTGAAGCTTTCTTT. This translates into CASSQGQRTNTEAFF.

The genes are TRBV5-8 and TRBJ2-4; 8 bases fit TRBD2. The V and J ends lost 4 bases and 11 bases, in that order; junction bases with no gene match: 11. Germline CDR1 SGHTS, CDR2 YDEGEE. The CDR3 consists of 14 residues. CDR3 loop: CASSRSGAGAVQYF. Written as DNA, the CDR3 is TGTGCCAGCAGCCGGTCTGGAGCGGGAGCGGTTCAGTACTTC.

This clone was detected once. CDR3 amino acids: CASSQDRGSNYGYTF. The CDR3 region has the DNA TGCGCCAGCAGCCAAGATAGAGGGAGCAACTATGGCTACACCTTC. The chain couples TRBV4-1 to TRBJ1-2; D remains ambiguous. There are 15 residues in the CDR3. Germline V lookup: CDR1 MGHRA, CDR2 YSYEKL. With 0 bases removed from V and 2 bases from J, the gap between germline ends came to 10 bases.

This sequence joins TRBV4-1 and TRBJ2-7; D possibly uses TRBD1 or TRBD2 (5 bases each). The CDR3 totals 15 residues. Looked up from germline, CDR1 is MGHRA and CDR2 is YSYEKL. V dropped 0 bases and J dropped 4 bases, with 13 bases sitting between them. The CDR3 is CASSQDGGNPYEQYF. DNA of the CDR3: TGCGCCAGCAGCCAAGATGGGGGTAACCCTTACGAGCAGTACTTC.

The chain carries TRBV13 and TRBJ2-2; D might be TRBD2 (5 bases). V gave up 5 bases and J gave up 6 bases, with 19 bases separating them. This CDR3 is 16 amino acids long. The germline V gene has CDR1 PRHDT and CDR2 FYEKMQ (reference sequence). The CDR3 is CASSANMRVGSGELFF. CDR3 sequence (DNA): TGTGCCAGCAGCGCAAACATGAGGGTAGGCTCCGGGGAGCTGTTTTTT.

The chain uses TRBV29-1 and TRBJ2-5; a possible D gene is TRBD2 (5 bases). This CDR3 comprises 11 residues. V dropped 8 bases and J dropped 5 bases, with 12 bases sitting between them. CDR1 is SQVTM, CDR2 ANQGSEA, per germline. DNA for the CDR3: TGCAGCATCCGAAGGGAGGAGACCCAGTACTTC. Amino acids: CSIRREETQYF.

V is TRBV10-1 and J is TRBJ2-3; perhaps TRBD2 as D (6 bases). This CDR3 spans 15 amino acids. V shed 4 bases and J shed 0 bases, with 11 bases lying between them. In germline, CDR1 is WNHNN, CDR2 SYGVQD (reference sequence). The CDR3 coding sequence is TGCGCCAGCAGTGTGGGGGGACTTAGCACAGATACGCAGTATTTT. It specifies CASSVGGLSTDTQYF.

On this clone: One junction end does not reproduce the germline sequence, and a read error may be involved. The chain's CDR3 is CANSSQGPEGYGYTF. For the CDR3, the DNA is TGTGCCAACAGCTCCCAAGGGCCGGAAGGGTATGGCTACACCTTC. V and J are TRBV7-2 and TRBJ1-2; the D is unclear. Germline CDR1 reads SGHTA; CDR2 reads FQGNSA. The CDR3 covers 15 residues.

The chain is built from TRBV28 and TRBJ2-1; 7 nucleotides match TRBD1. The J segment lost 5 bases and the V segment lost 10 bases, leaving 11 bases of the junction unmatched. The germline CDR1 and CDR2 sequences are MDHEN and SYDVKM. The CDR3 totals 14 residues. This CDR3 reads CATTKRGRNNEQFF. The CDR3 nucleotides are TGTGCCACCACAAAGAGGGGGCGGAACAATGAGCAGTTCTTC.

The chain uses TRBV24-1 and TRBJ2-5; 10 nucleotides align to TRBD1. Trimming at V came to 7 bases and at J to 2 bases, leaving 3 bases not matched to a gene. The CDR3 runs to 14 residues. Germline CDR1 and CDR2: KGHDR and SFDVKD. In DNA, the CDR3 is TGTGCCACCAGAGGACAGGGGGGACAAGAGACCCAGTACTTC. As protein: CATRGQGGQETQYF.

The CDR3 bases are TGTGCCAGTAGTATCAGGAGCGGGTGGGATACGCAGTATTTT. Residues: CASSIRSGWDTQYF. The chain combines TRBV19 with TRBJ2-3; possible D gene TRBD2, 6 bases. The CDR3 has 14 residues. CDR1 is LNHDA, CDR2 SQIVND, per germline (reference sequence). Between the trimmed V and J ends, which lost 3 bases and 6 bases, there was a span of 13 bases.

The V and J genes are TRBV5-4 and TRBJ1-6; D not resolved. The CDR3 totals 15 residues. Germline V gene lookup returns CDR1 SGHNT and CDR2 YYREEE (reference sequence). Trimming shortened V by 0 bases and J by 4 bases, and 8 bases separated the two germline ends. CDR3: CASSLDRMYNSPLHF. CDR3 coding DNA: TGTGCCAGCAGCTTGGACAGAATGTATAATTCACCCCTCCACTTT.

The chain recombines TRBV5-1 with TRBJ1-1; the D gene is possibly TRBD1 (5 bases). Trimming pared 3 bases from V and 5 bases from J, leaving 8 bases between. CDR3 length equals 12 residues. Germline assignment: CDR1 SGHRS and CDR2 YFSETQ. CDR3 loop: CASSWDRTEAFF. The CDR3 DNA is TGCGCCAGCAGCTGGGACCGAACTGAAGCTTTCTTT.

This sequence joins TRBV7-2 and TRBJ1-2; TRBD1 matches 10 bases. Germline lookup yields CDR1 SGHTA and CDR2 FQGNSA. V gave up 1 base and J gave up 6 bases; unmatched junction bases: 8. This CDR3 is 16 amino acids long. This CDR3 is CASSLVATGGRDGYTF. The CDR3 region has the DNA TGTGCCAGCAGCTTAGTAGCGACAGGGGGCAGGGATGGCTACACCTTC.

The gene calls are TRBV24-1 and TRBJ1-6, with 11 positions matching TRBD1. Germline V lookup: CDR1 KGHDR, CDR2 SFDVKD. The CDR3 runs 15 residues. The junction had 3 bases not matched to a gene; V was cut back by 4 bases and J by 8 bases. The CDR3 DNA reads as TGTGCCACCAGTGAGGGGACAGGGGGGGATTCACCCCTCCACTTT. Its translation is CATSEGTGGDSPLHF.

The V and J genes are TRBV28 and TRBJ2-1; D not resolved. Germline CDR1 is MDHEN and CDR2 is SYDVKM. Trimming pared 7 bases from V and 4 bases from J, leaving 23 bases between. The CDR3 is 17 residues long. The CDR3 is CASTKRPDGFVYNEQFF. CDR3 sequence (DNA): TGTGCCAGCACCAAGCGCCCGGACGGATTTGTATACAATGAGCAGTTCTTC.